A single sample gave rise to the 10 T cell receptor beta chains below, sequenced in a study of OX40 agonist ivuxolimab in advanced cancers. Libraries were prepared by immunoSEQ multiplex PCR; TCRdb keeps only in-frame clonotypes and omits some of them. Seen here are about 89,000 clones, approximately 91% observed once, and the top ten hold 0.71%. The sequenced sample was CD4+ or CD8+ T cells sorted from blood, obtained in a trial of the OX40 agonist ivuxolimab. The receptors originated from an adult with an advanced solid tumor such as melanoma, head and neck, liver or kidney cancer.

The chain employs TRBV5-1 and TRBJ1-6; maybe TRBD1 (6 bases). The CDR3 loop spans 16 amino acids. Germline assignment: CDR1 SGHRS and CDR2 YFSETQ. Trimming took 0 bases from V and 6 from J, leaving 13 bases between them. In DNA form, the CDR3 reads TGCGCCAGCAGCTTGGAGGGGACACGGAGTAATTCACCCCTCCACTTT. As protein: CASSLEGTRSNSPLHF. Drawing the rest from reference TRBV5-1 and TRBJ1-6, the complete variable domain is KAGVTQTPRYLIKTRGQQVTLSCSPISGHRSVSWYQQTPGQGLQFLFEYFSETQRNKGNFPGRFSGRQFSNSRSEMNVSTLELGDSALYLCASSLEGTRSNSPLHFGNGTRLTVT.

The chain joins TRBV5-1 to TRBJ2-1, with 8 bases that match TRBD1. This CDR3 has 15 residues. Germline CDR1 SGHRS, CDR2 YFSETQ. Unmatched junction bases numbered 4, after V lost 3 bases and J lost 2 bases. The CDR3 is CASSSDRAPYNEQFF. DNA of the CDR3: TGCGCCAGCAGCTCGGACAGGGCTCCCTACAATGAGCAGTTCTTC.

This clone has only one observation. This chain links TRBV10-1 with TRBJ2-7; D perhaps matches TRBD2 (5 bases). Trimming took off 5 bases at V and 1 base at J, with 9 bases between the two ends. The germline gives CDR1 WNHNN, CDR2 SYGVQD (reference sequence). CDR3 length equals 13 residues. The DNA of the CDR3 is TGCGCCAGCAGTTTAGCGCTTTCCTACGAGCAGTACTTC. It is translated as CASSLALSYEQYF.

This chain joins TRBV7-2 and TRBJ2-2, with TRBD1 matching over 9 bases. CDR3 length: 16 amino acids. The V gene's germline CDR1 is SGHTA and CDR2 FQGNSA. J was trimmed by 6 bases and V by 5 bases; bases with no gene match: 10. The CDR3 protein is CASSPDRTGVSGELFF. The CDR3 nucleotides read TGTGCCAGCAGCCCCGATAGGACAGGGGTTTCCGGGGAGCTGTTTTTT.

The gene calls are TRBV21-1 and TRBJ2-7; the table's D call of TRBD2 was not tested on the DNA. TRBV21-1 has pseudogene status. The CDR3 covers 16 residues. This CDR3 reads CASSKGTSEISYEQYF. The CDR3 nucleotides are TGTGCCAGCAGCAAAGGGACTAGCGAGATCTCCTACGAGCAGTACTTC.

This clone has just one count. J is TRBJ2-5 and V is TRBV11-3, with TRBD1 matching over 10 bases. CDR1 and CDR2 from the germline V gene are SGHNT and YENEEA. CDR3 length: 15 amino acids. Trimming took 4 bases from V and 2 from J; bases not matched to a gene: 4. The CDR3 region is CASSSWDRGQETQYF. The CDR3 DNA is TGTGCCAGCAGCTCTTGGGACAGGGGTCAAGAGACCCAGTACTTC.

V and J are TRBV7-2 and TRBJ1-4, with 10 bases fitting TRBD1. J lost 8 bases, V lost 3 bases, and 6 bases had no gene match. There are 15 residues in the CDR3. CDR1 is SGHTA, CDR2 FQGNSA, per germline. The DNA for the CDR3 is TGTGCCAGCAGCTTCTCCGGGACAGGGGAGGAAAAACTGTTTTTT. Amino acid sequence: CASSFSGTGEEKLFF.

The chain employs TRBV11-3 and TRBJ2-1; 9 bases agree with TRBD1. Looked up from germline, CDR1 is SGHNT and CDR2 is YENEEA. V lost 5 bases, J lost 3 bases, and 5 bases stayed unmatched. The length of the CDR3 is 15 residues. The CDR3 loop reads CASSPPGQGYNEQFF. The CDR3 region has the DNA TGTGCCAGCAGCCCTCCGGGACAGGGCTACAATGAGCAGTTCTTC.

The rearrangement links TRBV25-1 to TRBJ2-7, with 7 bases aligning to TRBD2. The V segment lost 4 bases and the J segment 3 bases; nucleotides outside the gene matches: 3. The CDR3 covers 13 residues. Germline V gene sequence: CDR1 MGHDK, CDR2 SYGVNS. For the CDR3, the DNA is TGTGCCAGCAGTGTGACTAGCAGCTACGAGCAGTACTTC. Translated, it gives CASSVTSSYEQYF.

V gene TRBV6-5 combines with J gene TRBJ2-3; D ambiguous. Germline CDR1 MNHEY, CDR2 SVGAGI. V was cut by 7 bases and J by 6 bases, with 8 bases left in between. The CDR3 length is 11 residues. CDR3 sequence reads: CASTVSDTQYF. In DNA form, the CDR3 reads TGTGCCAGCACGGTGTCGGATACGCAGTATTTT.